One sample yielded the 14 T cell receptor beta chains listed below, sequenced in a study of blood T cells in healthy people across ages. Together with a sample-barcoded 5' primer, a J-beta primer mix was included in a second PCR lasting about 7 to 12 cycles. TCRdb re-analysed the 5' RACE reads in MiXCR, keeping a single row per CDR3 protein. The sample holds more than 1,000,000 distinct CDR3 sequences, about 25% seen once. These data were also reused for a study on T cells of mothers and their children.

The sample comprised blood. The source of these receptors is a girl between 2 and 10 years old in good health.

This clonotype was seen a handful of times. V gene TRBV4-2 combines with J gene TRBJ2-1; the D gene is possibly TRBD2 (5 bases). Looked up from germline, CDR1 is LGHNA and CDR2 is YNFKEQ. The V end was cut by 1 base, the J end by 5 bases, with 18 bases between. The CDR3 loop spans 17 amino acids. The CDR3 DNA is TGTGCCAGCAGCCAAGTTCGCCCGCTAGCCTTAAACAATGAGCAGTTCTTC. Protein product: CASSQVRPLALNNEQFF.

V usage is TRBV7-2 and J usage is TRBJ2-7; 7 positions match TRBD1. CDR1 is SGHTA, CDR2 FQGNSA, per germline. The CDR3 covers 14 residues. V gave up 6 bases and J gave up 5 bases; unmatched junction bases: 10. CDR3 protein: CASRPLDRVDEQYF. The CDR3 nucleotides are TGTGCCAGCAGACCCCTCGACAGGGTCGACGAGCAGTACTTC.

V is TRBV5-1 and J is TRBJ2-1, with unresolved D. The DNA matches TRBJ2-5 better at its end, which makes the J call doubtful. The CDR3 contains 13 residues. Germline values: CDR1 SGHRS, CDR2 YFSETQ. CDR3 DNA: TGCGCCAGCAGCCAAGTTCCCAAGGAGACCCAGTACTTC. Protein: CASSQVPKETQYF.

This chain connects TRBV11-2 to TRBJ2-1; D is possibly TRBD1 or TRBD2 (5 bases each). With 4 bases removed from V and 2 bases from J, the gap between germline ends came to 12 bases. This CDR3 has 15 amino acids. Germline values: CDR1 SGHAT, CDR2 FQNNGV. The CDR3 coding sequence is TGTGCCAGCAGCTCGCCCGGGACGGCCTACAATGAGCAGTTCTTC. Protein product: CASSSPGTAYNEQFF.

This clonotype was seen only a few times. The chain carries TRBV28 and TRBJ2-2, with TRBD1 matching 9 bases. From germline, CDR1 is MDHEN and CDR2 SYDVKM. Trimming took 6 bases from V and 6 from J; bases not matched to a gene: 11. CDR3 size: 16 residues. The CDR3 protein is CASRRRDRVYSGELFF. The DNA of the CDR3 is TGTGCCAGCAGACGCCGGGACAGGGTGTACTCCGGGGAGCTGTTTTTT.

J is TRBJ2-1 and V is TRBV10-3; D tentatively fits TRBD1 or TRBD2 (5 bases each). Germline-derived CDR1 and CDR2 are ENHRY and SYGVKD. The CDR3 sequence is 12 residues long. V dropped 4 bases and J dropped 8 bases, with 9 bases sitting between them. DNA for the CDR3: TGTGCCATCAGTGGGGGGTTAGATGAGCAGTTCTTC. This gives the protein CAISGGLDEQFF.

This clonotype was counted a few times. This chain joins TRBV12-5 and TRBJ2-5; 7 nucleotides line up with TRBD2. The J call may be incorrect, as the DNA end agrees better with TRBJ2-7. The germline CDR1 and CDR2 sequences are LGHNT and FRNRAP. The CDR3 consists of 14 residues. CDR3 loop: CASGLEAGAYEQYF. CDR3 sequence (DNA): TGTGCTAGTGGTTTGGAGGCGGGAGCGTACGAGCAGTACTTC.

The V call is TRBV29-1, the J call TRBJ1-1; 11 nucleotides agree with TRBD1. Germline V gene sequence: CDR1 SQVTM, CDR2 ANQGSEA. CDR3 length: 15 residues. Trimming cost V 7 bases and J 1 base; bases outside gene matches: 8. The CDR3 sequence: CSGTGGLGANTEAFF. In DNA form, the CDR3 reads TGCAGCGGGACAGGGGGCTTAGGGGCGAACACTGAAGCTTTCTTT.

This clonotype was observed a few times. The genes are TRBV7-9 and TRBJ2-3; TRBD1 matches at 7 bases. Losses at the gene ends were 10 bases for V and 2 bases for J; bases not matched to a gene: 15. Germline V gene sequence: CDR1 SEHNR, CDR2 FQNEAQ (reference sequence). This CDR3 region has 16 residues. The CDR3 sequence: CAIPTGIGLNTDTQYF. CDR3 in DNA: TGTGCCATACCGACAGGGATTGGACTCAACACAGATACGCAGTATTTT.

The chain combines TRBV9 with TRBJ2-1; TRBD2 matches at 10 bases. In germline, CDR1 is SGDLS, CDR2 YYNGEE. This CDR3 contains 14 residues. The V segment lost 3 bases and the J segment 5 bases; nucleotides outside the gene matches: 2. CDR3 protein: CASSGTSGDNEQFF. The CDR3 DNA reads as TGTGCCAGCAGCGGGACTAGCGGAGACAATGAGCAGTTCTTC. Full variable domain (remainder filled in from reference TRBV9 and TRBJ2-1): DSGVTQTPKHLITATGQRVTLRCSPRSGDLSVYWYQQSLDQGLQFLIQYYNGEERAKGNILERFSAQQFPDLHSELNLSSLELGDSALYFCASSGTSGDNEQFFGPGTRLTVL.

This clonotype occurred many times. The chain links TRBV20-1 to TRBJ2-5, with 8 bases fitting TRBD2. The CDR3 is 14 amino acids. The V gene's germline CDR1 is DFQATT and CDR2 SNEGSKA (reference sequence). With 3 bases clipped from V and 4 bases from J, the junction kept 7 bases outside the gene matches. The CDR3 here is CSARVAGKGETQYF. The CDR3, as DNA: TGCAGTGCTAGGGTAGCGGGGAAGGGAGAGACCCAGTACTTC.

This rearrangement joins TRBV12-3 or TRBV12-4 to TRBJ2-6; D unclear. V shed 5 bases and J shed 0 bases, with 2 bases lying between them. CDR3 size: 13 residues. CDR3 nucleotide sequence: TGTGCCAGCAGTCGCTCTGGGGCCAACGTCCTGACTTTC. Translating it yields CASSRSGANVLTF.

This clonotype has a handful of counts. The chain is built from TRBV4-2 and TRBJ2-5, with 15 bases aligning to TRBD2. Germline V gene lookup returns CDR1 LGHNA and CDR2 YNFKEQ. Trimming at V came to 0 bases and at J to 4 bases, leaving 21 bases not matched to a gene. There are 23 residues in the CDR3. This CDR3 reads CASSQDPTPGLAGGIQGGETQYF. The CDR3, as DNA: TGTGCCAGCAGCCAAGATCCCACTCCGGGACTAGCGGGAGGTATACAGGGAGGAGAGACCCAGTACTTC.

This clonotype was recorded at least ten times. The rearrangement uses TRBV27 and TRBJ2-7; no clear D. Germline-derived CDR1 and CDR2 are MNHEY and SMNVEV (reference sequence). The CDR3 has 14 amino acids. V was trimmed by 3 bases and J by 0 bases, leaving 9 bases between them. The CDR3 DNA is TGTGCCAGCAGTTTTTCCTCCGCCTCCTACGAGCAGTACTTC. Amino acid sequence: CASSFSSASYEQYF.